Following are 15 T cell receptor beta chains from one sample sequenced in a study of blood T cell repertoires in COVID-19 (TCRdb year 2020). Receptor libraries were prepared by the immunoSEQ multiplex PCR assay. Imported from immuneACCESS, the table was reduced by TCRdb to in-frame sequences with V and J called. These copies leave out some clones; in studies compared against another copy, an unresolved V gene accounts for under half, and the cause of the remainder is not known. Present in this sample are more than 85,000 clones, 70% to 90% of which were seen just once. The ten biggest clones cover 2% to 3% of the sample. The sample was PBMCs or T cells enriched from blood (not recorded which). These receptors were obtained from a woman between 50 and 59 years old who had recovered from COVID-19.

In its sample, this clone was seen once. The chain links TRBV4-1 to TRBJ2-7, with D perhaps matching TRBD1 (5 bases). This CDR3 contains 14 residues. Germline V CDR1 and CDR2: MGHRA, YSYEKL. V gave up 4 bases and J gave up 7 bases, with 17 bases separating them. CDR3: CASSLRTGEEEQYF. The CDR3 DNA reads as TGCGCCAGCAGCCTCCGAACAGGAGAGGAAGAGCAGTACTTC.

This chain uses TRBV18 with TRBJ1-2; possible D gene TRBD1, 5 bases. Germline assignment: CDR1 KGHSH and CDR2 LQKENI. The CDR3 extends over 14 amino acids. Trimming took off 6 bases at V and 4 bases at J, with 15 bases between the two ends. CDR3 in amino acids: CASSPKEGAYGYTF. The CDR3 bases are TGTGCCAGCTCCCCCAAGGAAGGGGCCTATGGCTACACCTTC.

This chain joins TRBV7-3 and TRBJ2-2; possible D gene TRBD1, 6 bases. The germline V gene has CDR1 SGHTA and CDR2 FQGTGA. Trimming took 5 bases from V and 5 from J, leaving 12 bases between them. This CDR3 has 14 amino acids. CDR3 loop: CASSRTALTGELFF. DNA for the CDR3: TGTGCCAGCAGCCGGACAGCCTTAACCGGGGAGCTGTTTTTT.

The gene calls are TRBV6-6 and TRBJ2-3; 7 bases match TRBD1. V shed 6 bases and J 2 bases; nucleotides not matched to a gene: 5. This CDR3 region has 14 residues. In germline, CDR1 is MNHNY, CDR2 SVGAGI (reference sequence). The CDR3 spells CASSPTGVTDTQYF. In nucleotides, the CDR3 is TGTGCCAGCAGCCCAACAGGGGTCACAGATACGCAGTATTTT.

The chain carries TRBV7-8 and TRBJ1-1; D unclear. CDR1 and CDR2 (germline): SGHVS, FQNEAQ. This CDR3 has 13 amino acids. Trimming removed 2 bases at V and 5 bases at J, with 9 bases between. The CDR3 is CASSLLEWTEAFF. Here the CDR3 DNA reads TGTGCCAGCAGCTTATTGGAGTGGACTGAAGCTTTCTTT.

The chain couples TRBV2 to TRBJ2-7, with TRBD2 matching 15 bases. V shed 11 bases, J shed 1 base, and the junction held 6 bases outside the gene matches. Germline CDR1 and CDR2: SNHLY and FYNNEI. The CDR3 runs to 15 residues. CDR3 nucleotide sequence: TGTGCCGCTAGGACTAGCGGGAGGGAATCCTACGAGCAGTACTTC. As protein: CAARTSGRESYEQYF.

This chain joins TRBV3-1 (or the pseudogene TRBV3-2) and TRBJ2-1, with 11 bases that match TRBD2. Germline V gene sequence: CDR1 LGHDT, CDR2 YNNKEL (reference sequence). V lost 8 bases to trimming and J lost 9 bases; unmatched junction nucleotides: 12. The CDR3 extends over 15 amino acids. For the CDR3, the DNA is TGTGCCAGCCGGCAAACTAGCGGGAGTATCGGTGAGCAGTTCTTC. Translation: CASRQTSGSIGEQFF.

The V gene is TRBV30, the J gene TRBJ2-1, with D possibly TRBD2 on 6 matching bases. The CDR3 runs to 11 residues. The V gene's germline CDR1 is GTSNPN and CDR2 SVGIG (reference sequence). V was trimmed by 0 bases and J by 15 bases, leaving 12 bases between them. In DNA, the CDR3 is TGTGCCTGGAGTGTACGGGGGTGGGCGTTCTTC. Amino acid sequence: CAWSVRGWAFF.

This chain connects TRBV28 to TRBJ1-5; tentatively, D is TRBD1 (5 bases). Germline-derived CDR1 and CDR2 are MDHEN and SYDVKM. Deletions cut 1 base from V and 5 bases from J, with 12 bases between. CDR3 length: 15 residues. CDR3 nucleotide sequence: TGTGCCAGCAGTTTATTCGGGGGTGGTTATCAGCCCCAGCATTTT. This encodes CASSLFGGGYQPQHF.

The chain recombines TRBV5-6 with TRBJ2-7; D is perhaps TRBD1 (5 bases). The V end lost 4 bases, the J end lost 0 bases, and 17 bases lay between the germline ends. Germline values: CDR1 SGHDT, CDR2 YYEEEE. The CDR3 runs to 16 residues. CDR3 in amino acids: CASSGLGHRSSYEQYF. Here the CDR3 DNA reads TGTGCCAGCAGCGGGTTGGGGCACAGGAGCTCCTACGAGCAGTACTTC.

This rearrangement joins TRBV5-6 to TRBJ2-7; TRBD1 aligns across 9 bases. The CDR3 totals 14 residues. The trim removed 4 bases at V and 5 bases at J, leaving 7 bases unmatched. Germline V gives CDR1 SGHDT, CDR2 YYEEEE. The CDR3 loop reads CASSPTGGYHEQYF. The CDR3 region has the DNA TGTGCCAGCAGCCCGACAGGGGGTTACCACGAGCAGTACTTC.

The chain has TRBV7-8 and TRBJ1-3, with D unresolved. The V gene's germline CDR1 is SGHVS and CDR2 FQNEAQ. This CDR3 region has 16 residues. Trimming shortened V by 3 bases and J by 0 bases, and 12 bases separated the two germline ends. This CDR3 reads CASSLRVIDSGNTIYF. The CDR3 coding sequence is TGTGCCAGCAGCTTGCGGGTAATAGACTCTGGAAACACCATATATTTT.

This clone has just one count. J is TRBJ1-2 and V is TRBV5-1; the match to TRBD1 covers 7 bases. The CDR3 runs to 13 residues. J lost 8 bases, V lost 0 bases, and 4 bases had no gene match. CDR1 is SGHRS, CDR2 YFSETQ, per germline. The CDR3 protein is CASSLGQGDGYTF. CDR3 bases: TGCGCCAGCAGCTTGGGACAGGGAGACGGCTACACCTTC.

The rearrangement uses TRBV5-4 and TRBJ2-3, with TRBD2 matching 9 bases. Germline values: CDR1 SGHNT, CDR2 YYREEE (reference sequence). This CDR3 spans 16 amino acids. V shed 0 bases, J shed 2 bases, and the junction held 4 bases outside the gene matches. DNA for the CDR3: TGTGCCAGCAGCTTGGGTCTAGCGGGGAACACAGATACGCAGTATTTT. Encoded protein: CASSLGLAGNTDTQYF.

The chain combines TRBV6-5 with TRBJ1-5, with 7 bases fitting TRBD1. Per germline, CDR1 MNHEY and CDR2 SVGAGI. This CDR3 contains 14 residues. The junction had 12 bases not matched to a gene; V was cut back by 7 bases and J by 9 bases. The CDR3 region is CASKTGVTLGPQHF. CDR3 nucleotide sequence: TGTGCCAGCAAAACAGGGGTGACCCTGGGGCCCCAGCATTTT.